The rows below give T cell receptor beta chains drawn from one sample of a study of Graves' ophthalmopathy and Graves' hyperthyroidism. Each CDR3 protein gets one entry after TCRdb re-called the multiplex PCR reads with MiXCR. The sample yields some 410,000 distinct CDR3 sequences, around 21% seen once. Sequencing was done on a sample of peripheral blood. The receptors originated from a woman younger than 30 with stable Graves' hyperthyroidism. The CDR3 runs from the conserved cysteine through the conserved F or W. Each record gives: CDR3 length, D gene, J gene, clone size, V gene, CDR3 DNA, CDR3 protein. D genes are given only for firm matches. For some rows the clone size is stated as once, few or many, or as a class when expanded; others skip it.

cdr3_length: 16
d_call: .
j_call: TRBJ1-5
clone_size: many
v_call: TRBV25-1
cdr3_nt: TGTGCCAGCAGTGAACACGGCAATGGGGTGGATCAGCCCCAGCATTTT
cdr3_aa: CASSEHGNGVDQPQHF

cdr3_length: 15
d_call: .
j_call: TRBJ2-2
clone_size: many
v_call: TRBV27
cdr3_nt: TGTGCCAGCAGTTTATACCTGACAGGCACCGGGGAGCTGTTTTTT
cdr3_aa: CASSLYLTGTGELFF

cdr3_length: 16
d_call: .
j_call: TRBJ1-5
clone_size: many
v_call: TRBV28
cdr3_nt: TGTGCCAGCAGTTTATTCCGTAGGTACGAGAATCAGCCCCAGCATTTT
cdr3_aa: CASSLFRRYENQPQHF

cdr3_length: 14
d_call: TRBD2
j_call: TRBJ2-7
clone_size: many
v_call: TRBV12-3/TRBV12-4
cdr3_nt: TGTGCCAGCAGTTCTTTGCGGGGGGGGTACGAGCAGTACTTC
cdr3_aa: CASSSLRGGYEQYF

cdr3_length: 14
d_call: .
j_call: TRBJ1-5
clone_size: many
v_call: TRBV12-3/TRBV12-4
cdr3_nt: TGTGCCAGTAGACAACGGGGAGCCAATCAGCCCCAGCATTTT
cdr3_aa: CASRQRGANQPQHF

cdr3_length: 12
d_call: .
j_call: TRBJ2-7
clone_size: many
v_call: TRBV12-3/TRBV12-4
cdr3_nt: TGTGCCAGCAGTTTACGACGGTGGAAGCAGTACTTC
cdr3_aa: CASSLRRWKQYF

cdr3_length: 14
d_call: TRBD2
j_call: TRBJ2-7
clone_size: many
v_call: TRBV6-1
cdr3_nt: TGTGCCACCCAACCTAGCGGGGGGACCTACGAGCAGTACTTC
cdr3_aa: CATQPSGGTYEQYF

cdr3_length: 15
d_call: .
j_call: TRBJ1-5
clone_size: many
v_call: TRBV6-5
cdr3_nt: TGTGCCAGCAGTTACTCGTCGGGGGGCAATCAGCCCCAGCATTTT
cdr3_aa: CASSYSSGGNQPQHF

cdr3_length: 15
d_call: .
j_call: TRBJ2-2
clone_size: .
v_call: TRBV12-3/TRBV12-4
cdr3_nt: TGTGCCAGCAACCCGGACAGCAGAAACACCGGGGAGCTGTTTTTT
cdr3_aa: CASNPDSRNTGELFF

cdr3_length: 14
d_call: .
j_call: TRBJ1-1
clone_size: many
v_call: TRBV20-1
cdr3_nt: TGCAGTGCTAGAGGGACACGTCGGGCCACTGAAGCTTTCTTT
cdr3_aa: CSARGTRRATEAFF

cdr3_length: 13
d_call: TRBD1
j_call: TRBJ2-7
clone_size: few
v_call: TRBV30
cdr3_nt: TGTGCCTCAGCGGACAGGAACTCCTACGAGCAGTACTTC
cdr3_aa: CASADRNSYEQYF

cdr3_length: 14
d_call: .
j_call: TRBJ1-2
clone_size: .
v_call: TRBV3-1
cdr3_nt: TGTGCCAGCAGCCGTTGGGTGGGGGATTATGGCTACACCTTC
cdr3_aa: CASSRWVGDYGYTF

cdr3_length: 16
d_call: .
j_call: TRBJ2-2
clone_size: few
v_call: TRBV3-1
cdr3_nt: TGTGCCAGCAGCCAAGAGTCGGGGACCCTCACCGGGGAGCTGTTTTTT
cdr3_aa: CASSQESGTLTGELFF

cdr3_length: 12
d_call: .
j_call: TRBJ2-7
clone_size: many
v_call: TRBV20-1
cdr3_nt: TGCAGTGCTAGCACATTCTCCTACGAGCAGTACTTC
cdr3_aa: CSASTFSYEQYF